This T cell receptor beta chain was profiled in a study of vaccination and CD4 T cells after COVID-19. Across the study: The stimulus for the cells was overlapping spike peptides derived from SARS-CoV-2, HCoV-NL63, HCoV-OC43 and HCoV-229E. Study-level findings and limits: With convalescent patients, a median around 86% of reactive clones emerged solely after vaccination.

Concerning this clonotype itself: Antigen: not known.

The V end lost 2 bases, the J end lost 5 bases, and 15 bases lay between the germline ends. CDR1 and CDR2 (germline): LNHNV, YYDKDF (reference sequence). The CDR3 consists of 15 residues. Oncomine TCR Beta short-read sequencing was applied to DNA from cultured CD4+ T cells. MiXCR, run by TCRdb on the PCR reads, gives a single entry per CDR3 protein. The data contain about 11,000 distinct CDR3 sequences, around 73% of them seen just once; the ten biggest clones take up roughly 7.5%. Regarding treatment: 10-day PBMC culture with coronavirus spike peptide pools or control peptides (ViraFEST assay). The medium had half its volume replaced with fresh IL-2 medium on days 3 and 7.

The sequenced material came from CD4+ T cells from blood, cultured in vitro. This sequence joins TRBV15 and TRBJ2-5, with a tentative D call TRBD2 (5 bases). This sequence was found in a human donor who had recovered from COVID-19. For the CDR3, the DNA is TGTGCCACCAGCAGAAGGCGGGCAGGTCAGGAGACCCAGTACTTC. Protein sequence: CATSRRRAGQETQYF.